This T cell receptor (beta chain) was recovered during a study of CD8 T cells in ankylosing spondylitis (dated 2017 in TCRdb). About the full investigation: The study set out to find disease-linked TCR variants by profiling T cell receptor beta repertoires in ankylosing spondylitis patients and healthy donors. Peripheral blood was sampled, and synovial fluid was also collected from ankylosing spondylitis patients. The full study cohort comprised approximately 23 ankylosing spondylitis patients and 85 to 120 healthy donors. Study-wide conclusions, independent of this receptor: In peripheral blood, the disease-linked clones were found at relatively low frequencies and had a CD8+ phenotype. Blood from ankylosing spondylitis patients appeared to be characterized by a TCR beta motif composed of about eight highly homologous amino acid variants. Significant enrichment of the disease-linked clones was reported in matched synovial fluid samples from ankylosing spondylitis patients. Some motif variants were previously reported in synovial fluid and blood of reactive arthritis patients, suggesting common disease-initiation mechanisms.

From the cysteine up to the phenylalanine, the CDR3 has a length of 13 residues. Here the CDR3 DNA is all that survives: 39 bases in frame from base 1. V gives up 2 bases and J gives up 5 bases, and the segment between their germline ends measures 7 bases. CDR1 and CDR2 are read off the germline V gene as MNHEY and SVGAGI. This clonotype appeared many times. This clone's antigen is unknown. The input lacks base qualities; no much larger clone sits a single base away. Data came from an Illumina HiSeq 2500. TCR beta libraries were prepared by quantitative 5'-RACE with molecular barcodes. Under the source paper's analysis protocol: Disease-linked TCR variants were identified with a new computational method built on a probabilistic model of VDJ rearrangement. The raw public data were reprocessed by TCRdb itself: fastp quality trimming at Q25, MiXCR clonotype calling, in-frame beta chains only. Merged by CDR3 protein, the rows form single entries marked with the most common genes and DNA. These V and J calls are TCRdb output, not the study's own analysis. The sample yields some 130,000 distinct CDR3 sequences; roughly an eighth were counted once. The top ten constitute about 4% of the sample.

Sequences were obtained from blood, either unsorted or a sorted T cell fraction (not recorded which). The sequence came from a female donor with ankylosing spondylitis or in good health (not recorded which). This chain is built from TRBV6-5 and TRBJ1-5; the D gene is perhaps TRBD1, from 5 matching bases. The CDR3 region: CASSYRDHQPQHF. Read as DNA, the sequence is TGTGCCAGCAGTTACAGGGACCATCAGCCCCAGCATTTT.